What follows are 32 T cell receptor beta chains derived from one specimen sequenced in a study of CD8+ T cells in alopecia areata. Sorting relied on CD4, CD8alpha, NKG2D, NKG2ACE and other markers applied to pooled cutaneous lymph node cells. Extracted RNA was reverse transcribed, and the resulting cDNA served as sequencing template. Assay used: immunoSEQ multiplex PCR; TCRdb lists only in-frame clones, some missing. This repertoire holds about 300,000 clones, and none appear only once. The sequenced sample consisted of CD4+ T cells sorted from a lymph node. The receptors here all came from a C3H/HeJ mouse with alopecia areata. The strain's MHC type: H2-k.

To note about this clone: The genes and germline here are from mouse. The read is 4 residues too short to cover the CDR3 end, so that end is filled in from the germline J gene. The chain employs TRBV13-2 and TRBJ2-1, with 8 bases lining up with TRBD2. The V segment lost 1 base and the J segment 6 bases; nucleotides outside the gene matches: 6. This CDR3 spans 15 amino acids. Per the germline V gene, CDR1 is NNHNN and CDR2 is SYGAGS (reference sequence). The CDR3 bases that were read are TGTGCCAGCGGTGATTTGGCTGGGGGGCTTGCT. Amino acids: CASGDLAGGLA. The CDR3 as a whole reads CASGDLAGGLAEQFF.

This clone was recorded a few times. This may arise from a read error, as a much more abundant clone is one base away. Gene names refer to mouse genes. With the read ending 4 residues before the CDR3 end, the germline J gene is used to fill in that end. Other DNA sequences from this sample encode an identical CDR3 as well. This chain links TRBV1 with TRBJ1-2, with TRBD1 matching over 7 bases. Germline trimming cut 4 bases from V and 0 bases from J; bases unmatched to any gene: 2. This CDR3 region has 14 residues. Germline CDR1 and CDR2: NSQYPW and LRSPGD (reference sequence). The CDR3 protein is CTCSGGTANSDYTF. The sequenced part of the CDR3 DNA is TGCACCTGCAGTGGAGGGACAGCAAACTCC. The variable domain in full, completed from reference TRBV1 and TRBJ1-2, reads VTLLEQNPRWRLVPRGQAVNLRCILKNSQYPWMSWYQQDLQKQLQWLFTLRSPGDKEVKSLPGADYLATRVTDTELRLQVANMSQGRTLYCTCSGGTANSDYTFGSGTRLLVI.

Turning to this clone: Gene and germline names: mouse. The CDR3 end falls 4 residues outside the read, so it is completed with the germline J gene. The rearrangement joins TRBV5 to TRBJ1-1, with a weak D call TRBD1 (5 bases). This CDR3 region has 15 residues. V shed 0 bases and J shed 0 bases, with 8 bases lying between them. Germline CDR1 LGHNA, CDR2 YNLKQL (reference sequence). The DNA read from the CDR3 is TGTGCCAGCAGCCAAGAATGGGGGACAAACACA. This sequence encodes CASSQEWGTNT. The entire CDR3 protein reads CASSQEWGTNTEVFF.

A word on this clone: Mouse gene names and germline throughout. Coverage ceases 4 residues before the CDR3 finishes, and the germline J gene fills in the end. The chain is built from TRBV19 and TRBJ1-1, with D tentatively TRBD1 (6 bases). CDR1 and CDR2 from the germline V gene are FNHDT and SITEND (reference sequence). V was shortened by 1 base and J by 4 bases, with 11 bases between the two germline ends. The CDR3 has 14 amino acids. This CDR3 reads CASSINRAGTEVFF. The CDR3 DNA, read in part, is TGTGCCAGCAGTATAAACAGGGCGGGCACA. The full variable domain, completed using reference TRBV19 and TRBJ1-1, is GGIITQTPKFLIGQEGQKLTLKCQQNFNHDTMYWYRQDSGKGLRLIYYSITENDLQKGDLSEGYDASREKKSSFSLTVTSAQKNEMAVFLCASSINRAGTEVFFGKGTRLTVV.

Turning to this clone: Gene names refer to mouse genes. The read stops 3 residues short of the end of the CDR3; the missing end is completed from the germline J gene. The rearrangement links TRBV19 to TRBJ1-6; D gene ambiguous. TRBJ1-6 is classed as an ORF, of uncertain function. V was pared by 2 bases and J by 3 bases, with 6 bases between. This CDR3 region has 14 residues. The V gene's germline CDR1 is FNHDT and CDR2 SITEND (reference sequence). CDR3 DNA (partial): TGTGCCAGCAGTATTGGGGTCTATAATTCGCCC. This codes for CASSIGVYNSP. The full CDR3 sequence reads CASSIGVYNSPLYF.

Worth noting for this clone: This sequence may be a read error, since a much larger clone differs from it by one base. Germline and genes here are mouse. The observed sequence ends 4 residues before the CDR3 terminus, with the missing tail filled in from the germline J gene. The identical CDR3 is also encoded by other nucleotide sequences in the sample. The rearrangement uses TRBV13-1 and TRBJ2-1, with 7 bases lining up with TRBD1. This CDR3 is built from 13 residues. The V and J ends lost 3 bases and 4 bases, in that order; junction bases with no gene match: 1. The germline V gene has CDR1 NSHNY and CDR2 SYGAGN. CDR3 region: CASSVGQYAEQFF. The CDR3 DNA, read in part, is TGTGCCAGCAGTGTGGGACAGTATGCT.

The sample holds a few counts of this clone. Gene labels here are mouse ones. The observed sequence ends 4 residues before the CDR3 terminus, with the missing tail filled in from the germline J gene. This chain links TRBV12-1 with TRBJ1-2, with D perhaps matching TRBD1 (6 bases). The germline V gene encodes CDR1 SGHSN and CDR2 HYEKVE. The CDR3 totals 13 residues. Trimming took off 4 bases at V and 4 bases at J, with 12 bases between the two ends. The part of the CDR3 DNA that was read is TGTGCCAGCTCCCCTGGGGGGGCCTCC. Residues: CASSPGGAS. The CDR3 in its entirety is CASSPGGASDYTF.

In this sample, this clone turned up a few times. Gene names refer to mouse genes. The read finishes 4 residues shy of the CDR3 end, and the germline J gene is used to complete it. Other DNA sequences in the same sample also yield this CDR3. The chain links TRBV31 to TRBJ1-2; no reliable D call. The V gene's germline CDR1 is GKSSPN and CDR2 SITVG. V dropped 0 bases and J dropped 0 bases, with 5 bases sitting between them. This CDR3 has 13 amino acids. This CDR3 reads CAWSLFANSDYTF. The sequenced part of the CDR3 DNA is TGTGCCTGGAGTCTATTTGCAAACTCC.

This clone was counted ten times or more. These gene names are mouse names. The read gets to within 4 residues of the CDR3 end, and the germline J gene fills in the rest. At the DNA level, this CDR3 is encoded by other sequences in the same sample as well. The chain couples TRBV13-2 to TRBJ2-7; the match to TRBD1 covers 7 bases. Per germline, CDR1 NNHNN and CDR2 SYGAGS (reference sequence). V lost 0 bases and J lost 3; bases outside the gene matches: 0. CDR3 length: 13 residues. CDR3 bases read: TGTGCCAGCGGTGATGCAGGGGGCTAT. Its translation: CASGDAGGY. The full CDR3 reads CASGDAGGYEQYF.

This clone was counted only a few times. Any gene name here is a mouse gene name. The read stops 4 residues short of the end of the CDR3; the missing end is completed from the germline J gene. The chain carries TRBV12-1 and TRBJ1-2; 12 bases fit TRBD1. The ends lost 2 bases at V and 0 bases at J; junction bases unmatched: 9. CDR3 length: 18 amino acids. Looked up from germline, CDR1 is SGHSN and CDR2 is HYEKVE. The DNA read from the CDR3 is TGTGCCAGCTCTCCCCCATTGGGACAGGGGGCTCCAAACTCC. Amino acids: CASSPPLGQGAPNS. The whole CDR3 reads CASSPPLGQGAPNSDYTF.

As for this clone: Gene names are mouse gene names. The read falls 4 residues short of the CDR3 end, and the missing part is taken from the germline J gene. V and J are TRBV5 and TRBJ2-5; D is unresolved. V was cut by 1 base and J by 0 bases, with 8 bases left in between. The V gene's germline CDR1 is LGHNA and CDR2 YNLKQL (reference sequence). This CDR3 has 15 residues. The sequenced CDR3 bases are TGTGCCAGCAGCCAAGTCAGTTTTAACCAAGAC. Translating it yields CASSQVSFNQD. The entire CDR3 protein reads CASSQVSFNQDTQYF.

This clone was detected only a few times. Genes here carry mouse names. The read gets to within 4 residues of the CDR3 end, and the germline J gene fills in the rest. Other nucleotide sequences in the sample specify the same CDR3. The chain combines TRBV13-1 with TRBJ1-2; TRBD1 is a possible D gene (5 bases). Germline CDR1 reads NSHNY; CDR2 reads SYGAGN. CDR3 size: 14 residues. Trimming left V 2 bases short and J 0 bases short, with 8 bases between. The CDR3 sequence: CASSEDSANSDYTF. Incomplete CDR3 DNA: TGTGCCAGCAGTGAAGACAGTGCAAACTCC.

As regards this clone: The gene names here belong to mouse. The CDR3 end lies 4 residues beyond the end of the read and is filled in from the germline J gene. The sample contains more than one DNA sequence encoding this CDR3. The rearrangement uses TRBV13-1 and TRBJ2-5; 9 bases align to TRBD1. Unmatched junction bases numbered 2, after V lost 3 bases and J lost 0 bases. Germline V gene lookup returns CDR1 NSHNY and CDR2 SYGAGN. There are 15 residues in the CDR3. The DNA read from the CDR3 is TGTGCCAGCAGTGGGGACAGGGATAACCAAGAC. It specifies CASSGDRDNQD. The complete CDR3 protein is CASSGDRDNQDTQYF.

A word on this clone: Here the gene names and germline are mouse. The CDR3 bases that were read are TGTGCCAGCAAGACTGGCGGGAAC. It specifies CASKTGGN. In full, the CDR3 is CASKTGGNTLYF. The chain links TRBV13-3 to TRBJ2-4; perhaps TRBD2 as D (6 bases). The read ends 4 residues early relative to the CDR3; the germline J gene fills the gap. The CDR3 has 12 amino acids. Germline CDR1 and CDR2: NNHDY and SYVADS.

A word on this clone: Germline and genes here are mouse. The read ends 4 residues before the CDR3 terminus; that terminus is restored from the germline J gene. Other DNA variants within this sample encode the same CDR3. The rearrangement links TRBV31 to TRBJ1-2; 7 bases are shared with TRBD1. The CDR3 sequence is 13 residues long. The germline gives CDR1 GKSSPN, CDR2 SITVG. The V and J ends lost 0 bases and 4 bases, in that order; junction bases with no gene match: 2. The CDR3 DNA, read in part, is TGTGCCTGGAGTCTAAGGGGGCGCTCC. This sequence encodes CAWSLRGRS. The whole CDR3 reads CAWSLRGRSDYTF.

This clone was recorded many times. Gene names refer to mouse genes. The read terminates 4 residues before the CDR3 end, so the remaining end is supplied by the germline J gene. The genes are TRBV19 and TRBJ1-1, with D possibly TRBD1 on 6 matching bases. CDR1 is FNHDT, CDR2 SITEND, per germline (reference sequence). The CDR3 sequence is 12 residues long. CDR3 amino acids: CASSIGGREVFF. The sequenced CDR3 bases are TGTGCCAGCAGTATAGGGGGGCGA.

About this clone: Genes and germline are mouse. Incomplete CDR3 DNA: TGTGCCAGCAGCCAACCTGGGGGGACAAACACCGGG. Its translation is CASSQPGGTNTG. The full CDR3 sequence reads CASSQPGGTNTGQLYF. The chain has TRBV5 and TRBJ2-2; 8 nucleotides agree with TRBD2. With the read ending 4 residues before the CDR3 end, the germline J gene is used to fill in that end. Germline V gene data show CDR1 as LGHNA and CDR2 as YNLKQL (reference sequence). The CDR3 totals 16 residues. J lost 0 bases, V lost 2 bases, and 2 bases had no gene match.

As for this clone: These gene names are mouse names. The CDR3 is cut off 3 residues early in the read; its end comes from the germline J gene. The identical CDR3 is also encoded by other nucleotide sequences in the sample. This chain links TRBV1 with TRBJ1-6, with 8 nucleotides matching TRBD1. TRBJ1-6 is given ORF status, its function remaining uncertain. V shed 0 bases, J shed 4 bases, and the junction held 5 bases outside the gene matches. From germline, CDR1 is NSQYPW and CDR2 LRSPGD (reference sequence). CDR3 length equals 17 residues. CDR3 DNA, as far as it was read: TGCACCTGCAGTGCAGACAGGGGGCAGGGATATAATTCGCCC. It translates to CTCSADRGQGYNSP. The CDR3, in full, reads CTCSADRGQGYNSPLYF.

With regard to this clone: Mouse gene names and germline throughout. The CDR3 end is not reached by the read, which stops 4 residues before it; the germline J gene fills it in. The chain is built from TRBV5 and TRBJ2-4; 10 nucleotides line up with TRBD2. The CDR3 has 17 residues. CDR1 is LGHNA, CDR2 YNLKQL, per germline (reference sequence). The J segment lost 2 bases and the V segment lost 0 bases, leaving 5 bases of the junction unmatched. This CDR3 reads CASSQDSWGGAQNTLYF. The sequenced part of the CDR3 DNA is TGTGCCAGCAGCCAAGATTCCTGGGGGGGCGCTCAAAAC.

Comment on this clone: The genes and germline here are from mouse. The CDR3 extends 4 residues past the end of the read, so its final part is completed from the germline J gene. The V and J genes are TRBV13-2 and TRBJ2-1; TRBD1 matches at 7 bases. The CDR3 extends over 16 amino acids. Germline V gene sequence: CDR1 NNHNN, CDR2 SYGAGS (reference sequence). The V gene end was trimmed by 1 base and the J gene end by 3 bases; junction bases not matched to a gene: 7. CDR3 region: CASGDSLGTVYAEQFF. The DNA read from the CDR3 is TGTGCCAGCGGTGATTCCCTAGGGACAGTCTATGCT.

Concerning this clone itself: A much larger clone differs from this one at a single base, so this may be a read error. Genes here carry mouse names. The read comes to an end 4 residues before the CDR3 does, leaving the germline J gene to fill in the end. This chain connects TRBV13-3 to TRBJ2-1; TRBD2 agrees at 7 bases. Germline CDR1 reads NNHDY; CDR2 reads SYVADS. This CDR3 has 14 amino acids. J gave up 1 base and V 4 bases, and 2 bases lay outside the gene matches. The CDR3 is CASSFGGNYAEQFF. CDR3 bases read: TGTGCCAGCAGTTTTGGGGGGAACTATGCT.

This clone was picked up a small number of times. The genes are named according to mouse. The sequenced fragment ends 4 residues before the CDR3 boundary, so the rest is inferred from the germline J gene. J is TRBJ2-3 and V is TRBV19, with D possibly being TRBD2 (6 bases). Per germline, CDR1 FNHDT and CDR2 SITEND (reference sequence). The germline V and J ends were trimmed by 2 bases and 0 bases, with 16 bases remaining between them. The CDR3 is 17 amino acids. CDR3 DNA, as far as it was read: TGTGCCAGCAGTATTAGCTGGGGCCTTCCTAGTGCAGAA. Amino acid sequence: CASSISWGLPSAE. The full CDR3 is CASSISWGLPSAETLYF.

Of note for this clone: Mouse gene names and germline throughout. Sequencing ends 4 residues short of the CDR3 end; the germline J gene provides the rest. The chain carries TRBV19 and TRBJ2-7; D might be TRBD1 (5 bases). The CDR3 spans 12 residues. CDR1 and CDR2 from the germline V gene are FNHDT and SITEND (reference sequence). The CDR3 spells CASSMRGDEQYF. The DNA read from the CDR3 is TGTGCCAGCAGTATGAGGGGAGAT.

This clone has a handful of counts. The gene names given are mouse names. Coverage ceases 4 residues before the CDR3 finishes, and the germline J gene fills in the end. The chain carries TRBV19 and TRBJ1-1; 7 bases match TRBD1. The CDR3 spans 14 residues. CDR1 FNHDT and CDR2 SITEND come from the germline V gene (reference sequence). Trimming removed 2 bases from V and 3 bases from J; junction bases left unmatched: 4. CDR3 DNA, as far as it was read: TGTGCCAGCAGTATCACCAGGGGGGACACA. The encoded protein is CASSITRGDT. The CDR3 in its entirety is CASSITRGDTEVFF.

This clone has only a few counts. The gene names here belong to mouse. The CDR3 end falls 4 residues outside the read, so it is completed with the germline J gene. The genes are TRBV1 and TRBJ1-2, with 8 bases aligning to TRBD1. The CDR3 length is 14 residues. V dropped 2 bases and J dropped 4; count of bases not matched to a gene: 3. Germline CDR1 reads NSQYPW; CDR2 reads LRSPGD (reference sequence). This CDR3 reads CTCSANRGGSDYTF. Incomplete CDR3 DNA: TGCACCTGCAGTGCAAACAGGGGGGGCTCC.

About this clone: The listed genes are named as in mouse. Read sequence stops 4 residues before the CDR3 end, and the germline J gene provides the missing end. The chain uses TRBV13-2 and TRBJ2-3; possibly TRBD2 for D (5 bases). The CDR3 loop spans 16 amino acids. Germline V gene sequence: CDR1 NNHNN, CDR2 SYGAGS (reference sequence). The V gene lost 0 bases and the J gene lost 0 bases, with 11 bases spanning the gap. The part of the CDR3 DNA that was read is TGTGCCAGCGGTGATGCCTGGGAGCCTAGTGCAGAA. Amino acids: CASGDAWEPSAE. The entire CDR3 sequence reads CASGDAWEPSAETLYF.

This clone was detected only a few times. Each gene name is a mouse one. The CDR3 extends 4 residues past the end of the read, so its final part is completed from the germline J gene. The chain couples TRBV13-1 to TRBJ2-2; TRBD1 matches at 8 bases. The J segment lost 4 bases and the V segment lost 0 bases, leaving 5 bases of the junction unmatched. Per the germline V gene, CDR1 is NSHNY and CDR2 is SYGAGN. This CDR3 is 16 amino acids long. The DNA read from the CDR3 is TGTGCCAGCAGTGATGGGGACAGGAGAGGCACCGGG. Residues: CASSDGDRRGTG. The whole CDR3 reads CASSDGDRRGTGQLYF.

This clone was found a few times. Gene names refer to mouse genes. From the germline J gene comes the end of the CDR3, since the read stops 4 residues before it. J is TRBJ2-2 and V is TRBV13-3; 7 nucleotides align to TRBD1. V lost 5 bases to trimming and J lost 0 bases; unmatched junction nucleotides: 4. This CDR3 has 15 amino acids. Per the germline V gene, CDR1 is NNHDY and CDR2 is SYVADS. The CDR3 bases that were read are TGTGCCAGCAGAACAGGGGCCGCAAACACCGGG. Encoded protein: CASRTGAANTG. The full CDR3 protein reads CASRTGAANTGQLYF.

This clone came up a few times. One junction end does not reproduce the germline sequence, and a read error may be involved. The genes are named according to mouse. Read data end 4 residues before the CDR3 end; the end is taken from the germline J gene. The chain couples TRBV5 to TRBJ2-3; 9 positions match TRBD2. The CDR3 loop spans 17 amino acids. The germline V gene encodes CDR1 LGHNA and CDR2 YNLKQL (reference sequence). This CDR3 reads CVSSPDWGHSSAETLYF. CDR3 DNA (partial): TGTGTCAGCAGCCCCGACTGGGGGCACTCTAGTGCAGAA.

Note on this clone: Gene names and germline match the mouse. With the read ending 4 residues before the CDR3 end, the germline J gene is used to fill in that end. The chain joins TRBV13-3 to TRBJ2-2; 11 bases are shared with TRBD2. V gave up 3 bases and J gave up 6 bases; unmatched junction bases: 4. From germline, CDR1 is NNHDY and CDR2 SYVADS. This CDR3 has 15 residues. This CDR3 is CASSAGTGGAGQLYF. The part of the CDR3 DNA that was read is TGTGCCAGCAGTGCCGGGACTGGGGGCGCCGGG.

This clone was observed at least ten times. Mouse gene names and germline throughout. The observed sequence ends 4 residues before the CDR3 terminus, with the missing tail filled in from the germline J gene. Other DNA sequences in the same sample also yield this CDR3. J is TRBJ2-1 and V is TRBV17, with 7 bases lining up with TRBD1. CDR3 size: 13 residues. The trim removed 6 bases at V and 3 bases at J, leaving 2 bases unmatched. Germline V gene sequence: CDR1 MNHDT, CDR2 YYDKIL. The CDR3 loop is CASSRDSYAEQFF. Partial CDR3 DNA: TGTGCTAGCAGCCGGGACAGCTATGCT. The complete variable domain, with remaining parts taken from reference TRBV17 and TRBJ2-1, reads DTTVKQNPRYKLARVGKPVNLICSQTMNHDTMYWYQKKPNQAPKLLLFYYDKILNREADTFEKFQSSRPNNSFCSLYIGSAGLEYSAMYLCASSRDSYAEQFFGPGTRLTVL.

This clone was recorded a few times. The listed genes are named as in mouse. The CDR3 extends 4 residues past the end of the read, so its final part is completed from the germline J gene. The sample holds other DNA sequences that translate to the same CDR3. The rearrangement links TRBV1 to TRBJ2-1; D is possibly TRBD1 (6 bases). CDR1 and CDR2 (germline): NSQYPW, LRSPGD (reference sequence). The length of the CDR3 is 14 residues. V was clipped by 1 base and J by 4 bases, with 8 bases between them. CDR3 in amino acids: CTCSAGGQYAEQFF. The DNA read from the CDR3 is TGCACCTGCAGTGCAGGGGGACAATATGCT.